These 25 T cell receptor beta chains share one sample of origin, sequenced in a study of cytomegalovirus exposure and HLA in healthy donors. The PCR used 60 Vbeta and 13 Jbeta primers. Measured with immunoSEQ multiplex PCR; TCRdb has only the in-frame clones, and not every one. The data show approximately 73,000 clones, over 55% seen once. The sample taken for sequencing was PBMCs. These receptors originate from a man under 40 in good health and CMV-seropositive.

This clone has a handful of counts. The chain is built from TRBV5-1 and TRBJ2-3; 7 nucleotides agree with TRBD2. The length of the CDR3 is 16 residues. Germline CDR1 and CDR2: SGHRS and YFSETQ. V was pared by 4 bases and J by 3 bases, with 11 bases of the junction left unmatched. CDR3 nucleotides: TGCGCCAGCAGCCTGAGCGGGGCGACACCGACAGATACGCAGTATTTT. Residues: CASSLSGATPTDTQYF.

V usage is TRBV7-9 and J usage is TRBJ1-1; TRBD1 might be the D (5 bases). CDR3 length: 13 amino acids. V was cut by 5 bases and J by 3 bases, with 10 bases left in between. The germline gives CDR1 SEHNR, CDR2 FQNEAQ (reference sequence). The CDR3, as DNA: TGTGCCAGCAGCGTCAGGGAAGACACTGAAGCTTTCTTT. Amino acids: CASSVREDTEAFF.

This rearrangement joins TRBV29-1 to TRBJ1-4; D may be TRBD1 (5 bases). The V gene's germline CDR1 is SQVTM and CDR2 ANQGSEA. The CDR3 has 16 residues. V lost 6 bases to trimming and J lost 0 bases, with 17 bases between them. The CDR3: CSVFLAGPATNEKLFF. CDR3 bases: TGCAGCGTCTTCCTGGCAGGGCCTGCAACTAATGAAAAACTGTTTTTT.

CDR3 residues: CASMGQGGLMNTEAFF. In DNA, the CDR3 is TGTGCCAGCATGGGACAGGGGGGATTGATGAACACTGAAGCTTTCTTT. The chain links TRBV11-2 to TRBJ1-1, with 11 nucleotides matching TRBD1. Germline CDR1 and CDR2: SGHAT and FQNNGV. V lost 7 bases, J lost 0 bases, and 7 bases stayed unmatched. This CDR3 is 16 amino acids long. Looking up the rest from reference TRBV11-2 and TRBJ1-1 gives the full variable domain: EAGVAQSPRYKIIEKRQSVAFWCNPISGHATLYWYQQILGQGPKLLIQFQNNGVVDDSQLPKDRFSAERLKGVDSTLKIQPAKLEDSAVYLCASMGQGGLMNTEAFFGQGTRLTVV.

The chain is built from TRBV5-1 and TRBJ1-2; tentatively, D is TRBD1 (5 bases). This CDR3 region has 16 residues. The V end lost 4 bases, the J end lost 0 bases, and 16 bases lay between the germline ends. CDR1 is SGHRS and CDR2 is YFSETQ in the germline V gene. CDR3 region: CASSPRQIGSNYGYTF. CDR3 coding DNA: TGCGCCAGCAGCCCAAGACAGATAGGTTCTAACTATGGCTACACCTTC.

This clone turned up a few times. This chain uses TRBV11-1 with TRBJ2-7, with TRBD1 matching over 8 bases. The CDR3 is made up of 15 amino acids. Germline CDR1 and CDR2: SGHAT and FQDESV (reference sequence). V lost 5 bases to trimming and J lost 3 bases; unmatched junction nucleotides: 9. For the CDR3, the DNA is TGTGCCAGCAGCCCCAGGACAGGGAGGAACTACGAGCAGTACTTC. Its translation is CASSPRTGRNYEQYF.

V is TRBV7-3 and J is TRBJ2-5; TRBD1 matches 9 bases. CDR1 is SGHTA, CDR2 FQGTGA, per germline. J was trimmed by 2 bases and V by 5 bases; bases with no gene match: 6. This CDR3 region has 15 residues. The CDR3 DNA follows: TGTGCCAGCAGCCGGGGACAGGGTTTACAAGAGACCCAGTACTTC. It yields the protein CASSRGQGLQETQYF.

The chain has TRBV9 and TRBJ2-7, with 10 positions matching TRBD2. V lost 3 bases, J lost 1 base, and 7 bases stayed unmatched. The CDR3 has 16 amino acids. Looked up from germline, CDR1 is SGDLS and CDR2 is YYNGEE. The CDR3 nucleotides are TGTGCCAGCAGCGGTGGGACTAGCGAATTTTCCTACGAGCAGTACTTC. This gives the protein CASSGGTSEFSYEQYF.

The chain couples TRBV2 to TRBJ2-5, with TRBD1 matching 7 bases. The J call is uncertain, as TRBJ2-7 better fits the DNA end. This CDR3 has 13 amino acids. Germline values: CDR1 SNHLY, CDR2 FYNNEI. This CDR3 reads CASREGQHYEQYF. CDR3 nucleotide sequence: TGTGCCAGCAGAGAGGGACAGCACTACGAGCAGTACTTC.

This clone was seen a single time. The CDR3 coding sequence is TGTGCCAGCAGTGAAATGGGCAGCCAAGAGACCCAGTACTTC. Its protein product is CASSEMGSQETQYF. This rearrangement joins TRBV6-1 to TRBJ2-5; D uncertain. CDR3 length equals 14 residues. Trimming shortened V by 2 bases and J by 1 base, and 8 bases separated the two germline ends. From germline, CDR1 is MNHNS and CDR2 SASEGT.

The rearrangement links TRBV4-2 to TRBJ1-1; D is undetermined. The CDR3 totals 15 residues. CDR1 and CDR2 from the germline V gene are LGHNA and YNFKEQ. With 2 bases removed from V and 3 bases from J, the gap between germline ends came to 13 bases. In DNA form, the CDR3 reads TGTGCCAGCAGCCAACCAATCCGGGGTTACACTGAAGCTTTCTTT. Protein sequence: CASSQPIRGYTEAFF.

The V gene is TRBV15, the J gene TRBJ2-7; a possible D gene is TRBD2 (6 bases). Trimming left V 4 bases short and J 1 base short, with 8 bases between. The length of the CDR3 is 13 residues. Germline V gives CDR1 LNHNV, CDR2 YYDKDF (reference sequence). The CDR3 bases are TGTGCCACCAGCACGGGACTTTCCTACGAGCAGTACTTC. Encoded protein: CATSTGLSYEQYF.

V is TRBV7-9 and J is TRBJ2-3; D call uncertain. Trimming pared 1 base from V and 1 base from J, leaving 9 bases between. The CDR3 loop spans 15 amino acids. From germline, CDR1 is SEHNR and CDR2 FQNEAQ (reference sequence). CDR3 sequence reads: CASSLVGLGTDTQYF. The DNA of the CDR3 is TGTGCCAGCAGCTTAGTTGGGCTCGGCACAGATACGCAGTATTTT.

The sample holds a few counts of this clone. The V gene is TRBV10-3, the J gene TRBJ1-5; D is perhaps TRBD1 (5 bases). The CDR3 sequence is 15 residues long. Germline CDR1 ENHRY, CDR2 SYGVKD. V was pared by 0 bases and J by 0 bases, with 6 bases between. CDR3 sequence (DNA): TGTGCCATCAGTGAGTCAGGGGATAGCAATCAGCCCCAGCATTTT. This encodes CAISESGDSNQPQHF.

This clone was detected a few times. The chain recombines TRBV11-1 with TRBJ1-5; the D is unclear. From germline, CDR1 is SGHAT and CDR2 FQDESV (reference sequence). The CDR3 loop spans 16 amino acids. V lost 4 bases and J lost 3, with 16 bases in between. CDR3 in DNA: TGTGCCAGCAGCTCCCGGAGGGTTCGTATCAATCAGCCCCAGCATTTT. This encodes CASSSRRVRINQPQHF.

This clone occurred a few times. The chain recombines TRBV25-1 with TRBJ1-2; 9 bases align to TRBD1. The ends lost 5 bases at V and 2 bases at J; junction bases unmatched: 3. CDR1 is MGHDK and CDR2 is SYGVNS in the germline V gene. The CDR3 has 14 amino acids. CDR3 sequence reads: CASSWDRENYGYTF. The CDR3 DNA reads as TGTGCCAGCAGTTGGGACAGGGAGAACTATGGCTACACCTTC.

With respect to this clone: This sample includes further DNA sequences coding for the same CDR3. In DNA, the CDR3 is TGTGCCAGCAGCCAAGGGACTAGCGGGGGCCAAGAGACCCAGTACTTC. This translates into CASSQGTSGGQETQYF. V is TRBV4-2 and J is TRBJ2-5; 13 bases align to TRBD2. Germline CDR1 is LGHNA and CDR2 is YNFKEQ. CDR3 size: 16 residues. V was pared by 1 base and J by 1 base, with 0 bases of the junction left unmatched.

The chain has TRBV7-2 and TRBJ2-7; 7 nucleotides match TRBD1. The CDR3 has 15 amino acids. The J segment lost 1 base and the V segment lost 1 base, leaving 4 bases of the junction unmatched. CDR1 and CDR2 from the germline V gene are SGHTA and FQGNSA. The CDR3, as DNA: TGTGCCAGCAGCTTAGGAGGGGACAGATCCTACGAGCAGTACTTC. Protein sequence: CASSLGGDRSYEQYF. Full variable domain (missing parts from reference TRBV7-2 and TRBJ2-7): GAGVSQSPSNKVTEKGKDVELRCDPISGHTALYWYRQSLGQGLEFLIYFQGNSAPDKSGLPSDRFSAERTGGSVSTLTIQRTQQEDSAVYLCASSLGGDRSYEQYFGPGTRLTVT.

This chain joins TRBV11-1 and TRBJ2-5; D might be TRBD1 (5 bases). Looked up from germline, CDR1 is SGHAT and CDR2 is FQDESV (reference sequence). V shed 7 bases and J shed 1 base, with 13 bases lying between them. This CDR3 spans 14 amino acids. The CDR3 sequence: CASNPLGLQETQYF. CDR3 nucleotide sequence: TGTGCCAGCAACCCCTTGGGGCTCCAAGAGACCCAGTACTTC.

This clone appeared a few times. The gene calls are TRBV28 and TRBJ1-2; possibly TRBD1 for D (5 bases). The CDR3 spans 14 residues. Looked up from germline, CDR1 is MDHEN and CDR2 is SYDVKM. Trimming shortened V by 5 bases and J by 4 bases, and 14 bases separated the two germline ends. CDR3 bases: TGTGCCAGCAGTGCCAGGGCCCTTAGCTATGGCTACACCTTC. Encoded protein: CASSARALSYGYTF.

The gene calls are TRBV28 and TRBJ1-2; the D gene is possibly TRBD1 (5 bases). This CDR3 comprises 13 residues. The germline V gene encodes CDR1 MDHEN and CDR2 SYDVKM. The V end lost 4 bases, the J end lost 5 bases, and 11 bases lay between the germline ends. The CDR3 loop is CASSSGGVYGYTF. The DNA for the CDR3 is TGTGCCAGCAGTTCCGGGGGGGTGTATGGCTACACCTTC.

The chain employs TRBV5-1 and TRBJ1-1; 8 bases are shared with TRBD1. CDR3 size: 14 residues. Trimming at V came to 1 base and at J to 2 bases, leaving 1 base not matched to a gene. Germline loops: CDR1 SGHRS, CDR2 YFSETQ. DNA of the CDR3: TGCGCCAGCAGCTTGCAGGGGGCAAACACTGAAGCTTTCTTT. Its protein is CASSLQGANTEAFF.

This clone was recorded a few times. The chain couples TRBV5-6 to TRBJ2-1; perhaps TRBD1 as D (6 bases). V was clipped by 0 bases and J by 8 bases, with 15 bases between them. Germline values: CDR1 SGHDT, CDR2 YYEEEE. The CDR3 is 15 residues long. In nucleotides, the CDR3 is TGTGCCAGCAGCTTGGGGGCAGGGGTTATCCATGAGCAGTTCTTC. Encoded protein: CASSLGAGVIHEQFF.

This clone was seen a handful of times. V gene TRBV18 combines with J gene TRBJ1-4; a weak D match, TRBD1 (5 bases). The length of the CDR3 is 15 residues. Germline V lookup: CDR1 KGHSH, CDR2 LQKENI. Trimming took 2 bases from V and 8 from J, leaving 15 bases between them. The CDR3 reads CASSPTPGEDEKLFF. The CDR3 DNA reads TGTGCCAGCTCACCAACTCCGGGGGAGGACGAAAAACTGTTTTTT.

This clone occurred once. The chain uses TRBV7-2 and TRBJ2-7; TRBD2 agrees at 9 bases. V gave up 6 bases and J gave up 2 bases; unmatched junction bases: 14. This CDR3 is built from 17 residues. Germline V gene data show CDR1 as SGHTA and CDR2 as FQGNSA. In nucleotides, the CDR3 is TGTGCCAGCAGTCTAGAAAGCGTACTAGCGGGTGCCTACGAGCAGTACTTC. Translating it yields CASSLESVLAGAYEQYF.